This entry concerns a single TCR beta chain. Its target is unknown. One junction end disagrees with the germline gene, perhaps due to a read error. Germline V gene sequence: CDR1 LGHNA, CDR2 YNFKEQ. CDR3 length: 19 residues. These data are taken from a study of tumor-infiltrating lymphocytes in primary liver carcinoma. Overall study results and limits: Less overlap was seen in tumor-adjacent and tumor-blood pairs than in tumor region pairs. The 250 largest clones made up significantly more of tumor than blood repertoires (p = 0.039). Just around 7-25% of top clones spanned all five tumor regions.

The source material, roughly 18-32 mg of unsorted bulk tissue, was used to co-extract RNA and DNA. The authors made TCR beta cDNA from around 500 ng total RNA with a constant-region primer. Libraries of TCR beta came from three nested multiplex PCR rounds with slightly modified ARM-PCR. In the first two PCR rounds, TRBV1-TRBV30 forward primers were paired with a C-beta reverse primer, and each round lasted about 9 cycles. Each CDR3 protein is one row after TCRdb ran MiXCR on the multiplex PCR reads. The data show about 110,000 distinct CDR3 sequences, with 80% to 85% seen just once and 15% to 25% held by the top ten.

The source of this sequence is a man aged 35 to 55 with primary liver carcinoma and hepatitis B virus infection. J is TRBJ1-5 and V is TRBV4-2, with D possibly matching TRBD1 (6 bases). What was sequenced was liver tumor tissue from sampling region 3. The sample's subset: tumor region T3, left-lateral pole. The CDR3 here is CARSQGTGGIPNSNQPQHF. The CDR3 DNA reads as TGTGCCAGAAGCCAGGGGACGGGGGGCATCCCGAATAGCAATCAGCCCCAGCATTTT.